Each of the 26 T cell receptor beta chains below was sequenced from the same sample in a study of CD8+ T cells in alopecia areata. Peripheral blood and lesional scalp punch biopsies were taken from alopecia areata patients. cDNA reverse transcribed from extracted RNA served as the sequencing template. Measured with immunoSEQ multiplex PCR; TCRdb has only the in-frame clones, and not every one. The sample includes over 15,000 clones, 45% to 65% of them seen just once. Source material: skin. The receptor set was obtained from a human donor with alopecia areata.

This chain connects TRBV7-2 to TRBJ2-1; D is ambiguous. The germline V gene encodes CDR1 SGHTA and CDR2 FQGNSA. CDR3 length: 17 residues. Trimming pared 1 base from V and 0 bases from J, leaving 13 bases between. The CDR3 region has the DNA TGTGCCAGCAGCTTAGATTCAGCTCAAAGCTCCTACAATGAGCAGTTCTTC. This sequence encodes CASSLDSAQSSYNEQFF. The variable domain in full, completed from reference TRBV7-2 and TRBJ2-1, reads GAGVSQSPSNKVTEKGKDVELRCDPISGHTALYWYRQSLGQGLEFLIYFQGNSAPDKSGLPSDRFSAERTGGSVSTLTIQRTQQEDSAVYLCASSLDSAQSSYNEQFFGPGTRLTVL.

V is TRBV11-3 and J is TRBJ1-1; D not resolved. The CDR3 runs to 13 residues. Deletions cut 5 bases from V and 3 bases from J, with 10 bases between. Germline assignment: CDR1 SGHNT and CDR2 YENEEA. DNA of the CDR3: TGTGCCAGCAGCGCGGGATATCACACTGAAGCTTTCTTT. Protein: CASSAGYHTEAFF.

In DNA form, the CDR3 reads TGCAGCGTGGGACAGGGAGGCACAGATACGCAGTATTTT. Its translation: CSVGQGGTDTQYF. The chain employs TRBV29-1 and TRBJ2-3; TRBD1 aligns across 9 bases. Germline V lookup: CDR1 SQVTM, CDR2 ANQGSEA. The CDR3 has 13 amino acids. V lost 6 bases and J lost 1; bases outside the gene matches: 2.

The chain couples TRBV9 to TRBJ2-7, with TRBD2 identical over 9 bases. The CDR3 has 13 residues. Germline CDR1 is SGDLS and CDR2 is YYNGEE. V shed 5 bases, J shed 2 bases, and the junction held 2 bases outside the gene matches. This CDR3 is CASSSGSTYEQYF. CDR3 DNA sequence: TGTGCCAGCAGTAGCGGGAGTACCTACGAGCAGTACTTC.

This clone was recorded only once. The genes are TRBV11-3 and TRBJ2-7, with a weak D call TRBD1 (5 bases). Looked up from germline, CDR1 is SGHNT and CDR2 is YENEEA. Trimming pared 4 bases from V and 1 base from J, leaving 8 bases between. There are 13 residues in the CDR3. CDR3 protein: CASSSQESYEQYF. In nucleotides, the CDR3 is TGTGCCAGCAGCTCACAGGAGTCCTACGAGCAGTACTTC.

The V call is TRBV12-5, the J call TRBJ1-1; no clear D gene. Per germline, CDR1 LGHNT and CDR2 FRNRAP. There are 13 residues in the CDR3. The ends were cut back, 1 base at V and 10 bases at J, with 13 bases in the middle. CDR3 in DNA: TGTGCTAGTGGTTTGGGGAGTTCACTCGGAGCTTTCTTT. Protein: CASGLGSSLGAFF.

V and J are TRBV25-1 and TRBJ2-3; unclear D gene. V was shortened by 2 bases and J by 3 bases, with 12 bases between the two germline ends. The V gene's germline CDR1 is MGHDK and CDR2 SYGVNS. The CDR3 extends over 15 amino acids. The CDR3 sequence is CASSEKGGVTDTQYF. In DNA form, the CDR3 reads TGTGCCAGCAGTGAAAAGGGCGGAGTTACAGATACGCAGTATTTT.

This clone turned up a few times. The chain carries TRBV2 and TRBJ2-2, with D uncertain. The CDR3 loop spans 12 amino acids. Germline lookup yields CDR1 SNHLY and CDR2 FYNNEI. V lost 8 bases to trimming and J lost 3 bases, with 7 bases between them. CDR3 coding DNA: TGTGCCAGCCGGTGGGACACCGGGGAGCTGTTTTTT. This gives the protein CASRWDTGELFF.

This clone was counted a few times. Given a far larger clone just one base away, this is likely a sequencing read error. The chain uses TRBV5-4 and TRBJ2-7; TRBD2 matches at 14 bases. The CDR3 has 17 amino acids. Trimming took 1 base from V and 4 from J; bases not matched to a gene: 7. Per germline, CDR1 SGHNT and CDR2 YYREEE (reference sequence). CDR3 region: CASSLREGLAGGYEQYF. The DNA for the CDR3 is TGTGCCAGCAGCTTGAGGGAAGGACTAGCGGGAGGATACGAGCAGTACTTC.

In regard to this clone: An end of the junction differs from the germline gene, which may be a read error. The chain recombines TRBV6-6 with TRBJ2-1, with D unclear. The CDR3 length is 11 residues. Germline assignment: CDR1 MNHNY and CDR2 SVGAGI (reference sequence). The CDR3 nucleotides read TGTGCCAGCGCCTCCAACAATCAGCAGTTCTTC. This gives the protein CASASNNQQFF.

The DNA of the CDR3 is TGCGCCAGCAGCTTTCCCAGGACGAACACCGGGGAGCTGTTTTTT. This codes for CASSFPRTNTGELFF. The genes are TRBV5-1 and TRBJ2-2; the D is unclear. The CDR3 length is 15 residues. Between the trimmed V and J ends, which lost 2 bases and 0 bases, there was a span of 8 bases. Germline V gene sequence: CDR1 SGHRS, CDR2 YFSETQ.

The chain is built from TRBV5-1 and TRBJ1-4; D gene uncertain. Germline lookup yields CDR1 SGHRS and CDR2 YFSETQ. The ends were cut back, 7 bases at V and 5 bases at J, with 15 bases in the middle. The length of the CDR3 is 14 residues. The DNA for the CDR3 is TGCGCCAGCGCCTCCGGACGGCCGAATGAAAAACTGTTTTTT. Translating gives CASASGRPNEKLFF.

The rearrangement links TRBV13 to TRBJ2-7; D ambiguous. Trimming shortened V by 5 bases and J by 3 bases, and 5 bases separated the two germline ends. This CDR3 has 11 residues. Germline lookup yields CDR1 PRHDT and CDR2 FYEKMQ (reference sequence). The CDR3 protein is CASSSNYEQYF. The CDR3 DNA reads as TGTGCCAGCAGCAGTAACTACGAGCAGTACTTC. The full variable domain, in which reference TRBV13 and TRBJ2-7 provide the parts outside the CDR3, is AAGVIQSPRHLIKEKRETATLKCYPIPRHDTVYWYQQGPGQDPQFLISFYEKMQSDKGSIPDRFSAQQFSDYHSELNMSSLELGDSALYFCASSSNYEQYFGPGTRLTVT.

J is TRBJ2-7 and V is TRBV19; a possible D gene is TRBD1 (6 bases). CDR3 length: 15 amino acids. The V end lost 3 bases, the J end lost 2 bases, and 14 bases lay between the germline ends. Germline V CDR1 and CDR2: LNHDA, SQIVND (reference sequence). The DNA for the CDR3 is TGTGCCAGTAGTATCGCGGACAGTGCCCCCTACGAGCAGTACTTC. This sequence encodes CASSIADSAPYEQYF.

The chain links TRBV19 to TRBJ2-4; no clear D. This CDR3 comprises 14 residues. Germline V CDR1 and CDR2: LNHDA, SQIVND (reference sequence). V lost 3 bases and J lost 8, with 14 bases in between. The CDR3 nucleotides are TGTGCCAGTAGTATCAGTGGAGTGTGGGACATTCAGTACTTC. It yields the protein CASSISGVWDIQYF.

V gene TRBV27 combines with J gene TRBJ2-5; 9 bases match TRBD2. The germline CDR1 and CDR2 sequences are MNHEY and SMNVEV (reference sequence). The trim removed 5 bases at V and 5 bases at J, leaving 12 bases unmatched. This CDR3 region has 16 residues. This CDR3 is CASSPTAGLAMETQYF. CDR3 DNA: TGTGCCAGCAGTCCCACAGCCGGACTAGCGATGGAGACCCAGTACTTC.

The chain joins TRBV2 to TRBJ2-7; D is uncertain. The CDR3 is made up of 9 amino acids. Germline loops: CDR1 SNHLY, CDR2 FYNNEI. The germline V and J ends were trimmed by 10 bases and 1 base, with 2 bases remaining between them. The CDR3 reads CAISYEQYF. The CDR3 DNA is TGTGCCATTTCCTACGAGCAGTACTTC.

In this sample, this clone turned up once. The V and J genes are TRBV6-4 and TRBJ1-1; D remains unclear. Germline CDR1 MRHNA, CDR2 SNTAGT. The V gene lost 4 bases and the J gene lost 8 bases, with 14 bases spanning the gap. The CDR3 contains 13 residues. DNA of the CDR3: TGTGCCAGCAGTGTCTCCCAGCAGACGGAAGCTTTCTTT. It encodes CASSVSQQTEAFF.

This clone was observed a few times. This chain connects TRBV6-5 to TRBJ2-1, with TRBD2 matching over 10 bases. The ends lost 5 bases at V and 5 bases at J; junction bases unmatched: 6. The CDR3 contains 15 residues. Germline assignment: CDR1 MNHEY and CDR2 SVGAGI. The CDR3 loop reads CASSTLAGVNNEQFF. CDR3 in DNA: TGTGCCAGCAGTACCCTAGCGGGAGTGAACAATGAGCAGTTCTTC.

This clone was observed a handful of times. The chain employs TRBV5-1 and TRBJ2-5; tentatively, D is TRBD1 (6 bases). Germline V gene sequence: CDR1 SGHRS, CDR2 YFSETQ. The CDR3 loop spans 15 amino acids. V dropped 5 bases and J dropped 4 bases, with 18 bases sitting between them. The CDR3 DNA follows: TGCGCCAGCAGAATTCCGACAGGCCAAGGAGAGACCCAGTACTTC. As protein: CASRIPTGQGETQYF.

The chain joins TRBV18 to TRBJ1-1, with no clear D. The germline V gene has CDR1 KGHSH and CDR2 LQKENI. The CDR3 contains 14 residues. The V end lost 5 bases, the J end lost 1 base, and 11 bases lay between the germline ends. The CDR3 protein is CASSDSLENTEAFF. The CDR3 DNA reads TGTGCCAGCTCAGACTCACTCGAGAACACTGAAGCTTTCTTT.

The CDR3 spells CASSEPQRENRDTQYF. The CDR3 DNA is TGCGCCAGCAGTGAACCTCAGCGGGAGAACCGAGATACGCAGTATTTT. This chain uses TRBV10-1 with TRBJ2-3, with 8 bases identical to TRBD2. CDR1 WNHNN and CDR2 SYGVQD come from the germline V gene (reference sequence). With V trimmed by 3 bases and J by 5 bases, 10 bases remained unmatched. The CDR3 extends over 16 amino acids.

The CDR3: CASSFWVRGSYNEQFF. The CDR3 coding sequence is TGTGCCAGCAGCTTCTGGGTTCGGGGGAGCTACAATGAGCAGTTCTTC. This chain joins TRBV7-9 and TRBJ2-1; the D gene is possibly TRBD2 (6 bases). Germline values: CDR1 SEHNR, CDR2 FQNEAQ (reference sequence). The CDR3 extends over 16 amino acids. Trimming stripped 3 bases from V and 3 bases from J, with 15 bases between.

This clone was picked up a small number of times. The CDR3, as DNA: TGTGCCAGCAGTGAAGGAGCGGGGAGGTACATTCAGTACTTC. Residues: CASSEGAGRYIQYF. The chain employs TRBV2 and TRBJ2-4, with 7 bases that match TRBD2. The junction had 5 bases not matched to a gene; V was cut back by 1 base and J by 8 bases. In germline, CDR1 is SNHLY, CDR2 FYNNEI. The CDR3 consists of 14 residues.

In its sample, this clone was seen a few times. V and J are TRBV7-9 and TRBJ2-5; TRBD1 might be the D (5 bases). CDR1 and CDR2 from the germline V gene are SEHNR and FQNEAQ (reference sequence). CDR3 length: 14 amino acids. Trimming took off 5 bases at V and 5 bases at J, with 15 bases between the two ends. CDR3: CASSTGQSPETQYF. Written as DNA, the CDR3 is TGTGCCAGCAGCACAGGACAAAGCCCGGAGACCCAGTACTTC.

This chain links TRBV10-3 with TRBJ1-1, with unresolved D. V was clipped by 6 bases and J by 1 base, with 12 bases between them. CDR3 length equals 14 residues. Germline CDR1 is ENHRY and CDR2 is SYGVKD. DNA of the CDR3: TGTGCCATCAGGGGAGATGCAGCGAACACTGAAGCTTTCTTT. It is translated as CAIRGDAANTEAFF.